This T cell receptor beta chain emerged from a study of T cells in localized non-small cell lung cancer. Study conclusions and caveats: A single tumor region was sequenced, leaving heterogeneity possible.

Details on this clone: The antigen remains unidentified.

V gave up 0 bases and J gave up 0 bases, with 9 bases separating them. The CDR3 spans 16 residues. Germline CDR1 MGHRA, CDR2 YSYEKL. The table came from immunoSEQ multiplex PCR; TCRdb's copy has only in-frame clones and leaves some out. The sample lists some 2,000 clones, 30% to 35% occurring once. Sequenced here: normal lung tissue next to the tumor, sampled before any cancer treatment. This sequence joins TRBV4-1 and TRBJ2-1; possibly TRBD1 for D (5 bases). The TCR sequence derives from a male donor aged 60 or older with stage III squamous cell lung carcinoma. The CDR3 spells CASSQDVGASYNEQFF. CDR3 nucleotide sequence: TGCGCCAGCAGCCAAGATGTAGGGGCCTCCTACAATGAGCAGTTCTTC.